This T cell receptor beta chain was profiled in a study of T cell repertoires in cytomegalovirus infection. This clonotype has more than one count but fewer than ten. TCRdb recomputed calls from the reads with MiXCR, one row per CDR3 protein. The repertoire includes just under 550,000 distinct CDR3 sequences, more than 20% of them detected once, and around 13% sits in the top ten. This receptor was obtained from a human donor in good health (CMV status not recorded). Some clones in this sample may be carry-over from other donors' samples. The sample was PBMCs.

CDR3 DNA: TGCGCCAGCAGTGATAGGGCGGGAGCTTCAGAGACCCAGTACTTC. Protein: CASSDRAGASETQYF. The chain couples TRBV10-2 to TRBJ2-5, with TRBD2 matching 7 bases. Trimming took 3 bases from V and 4 from J; bases not matched to a gene: 8. The length of the CDR3 is 15 residues. Germline CDR1 is WSHSY and CDR2 is SAAADI.